Listed below are T cell receptor beta chains from one sample, sequenced in a study of regulatory T cells in long-lasting Graves disease. TCRdb reanalysed the multiplex PCR reads using MiXCR and keeps one entry per CDR3 protein. The table includes about 520,000 distinct CDR3 sequences, about 12% detected once. These data are also associated with another study on T cells in Graves' hyperthyroidism and ophthalmopathy.

The sample was peripheral blood mononuclear cells (PBMCs), taken at new diagnosis, from a patient treated with antithyroid drugs. These TCRs come from a woman in her 30s with Graves disease. Each CDR3 is given with its conserved first and last residue. The D gene is left open where the match is weak. Clone size is given for some rows only: seen once, a few or many times, or a class if the clone is expanded.

J: TRBJ2-3; size: few; V: TRBV20-1; D: .; CDR3: CSVNVFGTDTQYF; DNA: TGCAGTGTTAACGTATTCGGCACAGATACGCAGTATTTT
J: TRBJ2-1; size: .; V: TRBV7-9; D: TRBD2; CDR3: CASSDSGGLSSYNEQFF; DNA: TGTGCCAGCAGCGACTCGGGAGGGCTGAGCTCCTACAATGAGCAGTTCTTC
J: TRBJ2-5; size: .; V: TRBV12-3/TRBV12-4; D: TRBD2; CDR3: CASSWGLAGDQETQYF; DNA: TGTGCCAGCAGTTGGGGACTAGCGGGGGACCAAGAGACCCAGTACTTC
J: TRBJ1-5; size: .; V: TRBV2; D: .; CDR3: CASSEEESQSNQPQHF; DNA: TGTGCCAGCAGTGAAGAAGAGAGTCAAAGCAATCAGCCCCAGCATTTT
J: TRBJ2-3; size: few; V: TRBV28; D: .; CDR3: CASTPPLASPYTQYF; DNA: TGTGCCAGCACCCCGCCCCTAGCGAGCCCCTATACGCAGTATTTT
J: TRBJ1-2; size: many; V: TRBV27; D: .; CDR3: CASSLRSPTGSYGYTF; DNA: TGTGCCAGCAGTTTACGTTCCCCGACAGGCAGCTATGGCTACACCTTC
J: TRBJ1-1; size: .; V: TRBV12-3/TRBV12-4; D: .; CDR3: CANSRNTEAFF; DNA: TGTGCCAACAGCCGGAACACTGAAGCTTTCTTT
J: TRBJ2-3; size: many; V: TRBV29-1; D: .; CDR3: CSVQPTQGRGDTQYF; DNA: TGCAGCGTTCAGCCTACACAGGGGAGGGGAGATACGCAGTATTTT
J: TRBJ2-3; size: .; V: TRBV7-9; D: .; CDR3: CASSFGGPDTQYF; DNA: TGTGCCAGCAGCTTTGGTGGGCCAGATACGCAGTATTTT
J: TRBJ1-6; size: many; V: TRBV12-3/TRBV12-4; D: .; CDR3: CASSFSPGVNSPLHF; DNA: TGTGCCAGCAGTTTTTCGCCAGGGGTTAATTCACCCCTCCACTTT
J: TRBJ2-7; size: many; V: TRBV28; D: TRBD1; CDR3: CASTGQGAYEQYF; DNA: TGTGCCAGCACCGGACAGGGGGCCTACGAGCAGTACTTC
J: TRBJ2-1; size: many; V: TRBV12-3/TRBV12-4; D: .; CDR3: CASSLETKGLQFF; DNA: TGTGCCAGCAGTTTAGAAACCAAGGGCCTACAGTTCTTC
J: TRBJ1-1; size: many; V: TRBV29-1; D: .; CDR3: CSARDTQNTEAFF; DNA: TGCAGTGCACGGGACACCCAGAACACTGAAGCTTTCTTT
J: TRBJ2-7; size: many; V: TRBV11-2; D: TRBD1; CDR3: CASSQGTGVLYEQYF; DNA: TGTGCCAGCAGCCAAGGGACAGGGGTACTCTACGAGCAGTACTTC
J: TRBJ1-2; size: many; V: TRBV28; D: .; CDR3: CASRIQGTASWDGYTF; DNA: TGTGCCAGCAGGATACAAGGGACCGCCTCTTGGGATGGCTACACCTTC
J: TRBJ2-5; size: many; V: TRBV2; D: .; CDR3: CASRARALRGETQYF; DNA: TGTGCCAGCAGAGCGAGGGCCTTAAGGGGGGAGACCCAGTACTTC
J: TRBJ1-5; size: .; V: TRBV15; D: .; CDR3: CATSRDWPSNQPQHF; DNA: TGTGCCACCAGCAGAGATTGGCCGAGCAATCAGCCCCAGCATTTT
J: TRBJ2-7; size: many; V: TRBV6-1; D: TRBD1; CDR3: CASSLVRQGGSEQYF; DNA: TGTGCCAGCAGTCTCGTGCGACAGGGTGGGTCCGAGCAGTACTTC
J: TRBJ1-1; size: .; V: TRBV28; D: .; CDR3: CASREEGLDTEAFF; DNA: TGTGCCAGCAGGGAGGAGGGGCTGGACACTGAAGCTTTCTTT
J: TRBJ2-1; size: .; V: TRBV11-3; D: TRBD2; CDR3: CASSVSGTSGGSSYNEQFF; DNA: TGTGCCAGCAGCGTGAGCGGGACTAGCGGGGGCAGCTCCTACAATGAGCAGTTCTTC
J: TRBJ2-3; size: many; V: TRBV28; D: .; CDR3: CASSLRGLADTQYF; DNA: TGTGCCAGCAGTTTGAGGGGACTGGCAGATACGCAGTATTTT
J: TRBJ2-3; size: .; V: TRBV6-1; D: TRBD2; CDR3: CASRGLADTQYF; DNA: TGTGCCAGCAGGGGACTAGCAGATACGCAGTATTTT